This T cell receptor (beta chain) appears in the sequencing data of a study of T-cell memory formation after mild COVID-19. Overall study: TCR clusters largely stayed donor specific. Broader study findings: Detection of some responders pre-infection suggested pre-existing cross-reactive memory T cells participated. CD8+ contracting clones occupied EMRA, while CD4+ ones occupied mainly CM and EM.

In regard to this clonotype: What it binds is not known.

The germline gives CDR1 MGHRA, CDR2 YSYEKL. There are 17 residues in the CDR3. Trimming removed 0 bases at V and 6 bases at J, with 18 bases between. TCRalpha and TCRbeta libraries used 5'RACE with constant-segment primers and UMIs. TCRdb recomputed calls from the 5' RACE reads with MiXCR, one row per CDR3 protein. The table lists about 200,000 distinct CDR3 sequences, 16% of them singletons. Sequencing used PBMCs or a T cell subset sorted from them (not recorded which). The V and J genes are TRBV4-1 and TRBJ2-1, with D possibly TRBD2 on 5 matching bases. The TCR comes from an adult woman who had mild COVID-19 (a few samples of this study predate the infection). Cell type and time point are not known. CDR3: CASSQELGLAFRNEQFF. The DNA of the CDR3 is TGCGCCAGCAGCCAAGAGCTAGGGCTAGCCTTCCGCAATGAGCAGTTCTTC.